This T cell receptor (beta chain) appears in the sequencing data of a study of blood T cells in healthy people across ages. Study observations and caveats: With age, beta diversity per million T cells declined roughly linearly, significantly by approximately 40.

Isolation yielded PBMCs, at least 7 million per sample, in every case. Extracted total RNA amounted to at least 5.5 micrograms for each sample. Through a sample-barcoded 5' primer and a J-beta primer mix, a second PCR was run for about 6 to 11 cycles. Every cDNA was tagged by a template-switch adaptor with 12 random nucleotides. MiXCR was run by TCRdb on the 5' RACE reads, yielding one entry per CDR3 protein. Among roughly 900,000 distinct CDR3 sequences listed, less than 35% were seen once. The CDR3 sequence is 17 residues long. Germline values: CDR1 SGHTA, CDR2 FQGNSA. V was shortened by 1 base and J by 0 bases, with 10 bases between the two germline ends. This clonotype appeared many times. What it recognizes is unknown.

The sequenced sample was blood. This TCR was recovered from a woman aged 80 or older in good health. J is TRBJ2-6 and V is TRBV7-2; TRBD1 might be the D (5 bases). CDR3: CASSLDRLISGANVLTF. The DNA for the CDR3 is TGTGCCAGCAGCTTAGACAGGCTTATCTCTGGGGCCAACGTCCTGACTTTC.